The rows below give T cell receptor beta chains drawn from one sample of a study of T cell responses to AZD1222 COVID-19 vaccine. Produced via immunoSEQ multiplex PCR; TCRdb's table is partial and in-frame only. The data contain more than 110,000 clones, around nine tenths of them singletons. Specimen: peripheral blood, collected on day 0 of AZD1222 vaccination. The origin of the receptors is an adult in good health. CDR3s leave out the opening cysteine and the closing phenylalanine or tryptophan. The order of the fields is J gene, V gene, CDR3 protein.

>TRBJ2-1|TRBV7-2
ASSFGSTLTNEQF
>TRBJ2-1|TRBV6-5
ASMGIRGYNEQF
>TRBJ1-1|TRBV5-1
ASSLSSQGITEAF
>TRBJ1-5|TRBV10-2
ASSDRGNQPQH
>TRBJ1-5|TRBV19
ASTRTGPNQPQH
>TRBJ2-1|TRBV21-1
ASSKALGCLAGSYNEQF
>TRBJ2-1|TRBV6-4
ASSDFSSGSRGEQF
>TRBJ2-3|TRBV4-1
ASSHGTTDTQY
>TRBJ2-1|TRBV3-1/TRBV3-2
ASSQTPKPGVQF
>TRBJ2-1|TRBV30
AWRAGLAGGQNEQF
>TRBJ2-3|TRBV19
ASSRLAETDTQY
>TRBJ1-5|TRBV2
ASGGGHNQPQH
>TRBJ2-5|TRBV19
ASSIGILGTQY
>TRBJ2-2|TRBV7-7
ASSRPSTGELF
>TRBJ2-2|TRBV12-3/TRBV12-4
ASSYFAGELF
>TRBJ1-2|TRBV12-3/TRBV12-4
ASSGRSNYGYT
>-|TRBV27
ASSFKTSGRAF
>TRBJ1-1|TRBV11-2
ASSLLRVMDTEAF
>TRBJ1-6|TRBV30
AWKAEGTQNSPLH
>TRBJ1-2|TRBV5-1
ASSPAGGTNYGYT
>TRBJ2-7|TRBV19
ASSMGTGYEQY
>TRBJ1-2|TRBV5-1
ASSLYPGGEGGYT
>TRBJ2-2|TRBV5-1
ASSFTGGVTGELF
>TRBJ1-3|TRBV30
AWSGQTAKGLSGNTIY
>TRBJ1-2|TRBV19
ASKSTGTNYGYT
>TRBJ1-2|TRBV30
AWSGTGDGYT
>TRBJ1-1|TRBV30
AWRLEERWTEAF
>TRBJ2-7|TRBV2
ASSETELAEAYEQY
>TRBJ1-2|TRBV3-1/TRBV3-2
ASRLQGGSAPVT
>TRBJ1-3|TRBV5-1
ASKNDGNTIY
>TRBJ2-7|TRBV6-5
ASRGPYEQY
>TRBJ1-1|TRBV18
ASSPSTGEAF
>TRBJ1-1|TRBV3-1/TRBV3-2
ASSPGPPGNTEAF
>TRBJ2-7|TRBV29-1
SVEDGERGTYEQY
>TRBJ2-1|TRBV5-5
ASSGGVSSYNEQF
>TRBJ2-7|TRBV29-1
SVESKGTSYEQY
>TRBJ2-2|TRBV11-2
ASSSIRGSNTGELF
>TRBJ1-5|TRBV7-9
ASSSLQGQPQH
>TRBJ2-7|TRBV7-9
ASSLMGVNEQY
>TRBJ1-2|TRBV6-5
ASAPDDIYGYT
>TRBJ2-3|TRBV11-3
ASSGVAGAGGTQY
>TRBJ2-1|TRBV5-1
ASSPPPGANEQF
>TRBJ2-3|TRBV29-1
SVATRVADTQY
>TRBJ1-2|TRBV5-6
ASRELVQGWFGYT
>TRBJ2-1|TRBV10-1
ASSSGLAGSEQF
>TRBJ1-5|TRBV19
ASSTWGTVPYQPQH
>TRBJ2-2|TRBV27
ASSLGRGDTGELF
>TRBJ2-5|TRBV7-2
ASSRRGGQETQY
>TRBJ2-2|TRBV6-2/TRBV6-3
ASSYGLAGNTGELF
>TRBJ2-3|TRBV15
ATSNRGGDTQY
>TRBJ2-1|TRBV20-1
SASQDNEQF
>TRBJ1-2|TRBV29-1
SAWGRLYGYT
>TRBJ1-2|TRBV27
ASTPQGGRGGYT
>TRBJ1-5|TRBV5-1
ASSHGGGEGNQPQH
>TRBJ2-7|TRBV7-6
ASSSGLGYEQY
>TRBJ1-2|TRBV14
ASSQGPAIYGYT
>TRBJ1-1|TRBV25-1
ASSSTRGAF